This T cell receptor (beta chain) was sequenced in a study of prognosis after radiotherapy for stage I lung cancer. Study summary: Fewer than 15 of the patients presented with newly diagnosed primary stage I lung tumors; five had oligometastatic NSCLC following surgical resection of the primary tumor.

Notes on the study in general: The question of whether the expanded TCR clones were tumor-specific was not determined.

A volume of 4.5 to 7 milliliters of peripheral blood was collected by draw at each of two time points. Amplicons of TCR beta CDR3 were generated from genomic DNA by two-round multiplex PCR. Primers specific to each TRBV and TRBJ gene drove first-round PCR. Using its own MiXCR run on the multiplex PCR reads, TCRdb lists one record per CDR3 protein. The table includes over 14,000 distinct CDR3 sequences, 55% to 70% detected once. In this sample, this clonotype turned up many times. Its antigen is as yet unknown. V shed 0 bases and J 9 bases; nucleotides not matched to a gene: 9. CDR1 and CDR2 from the germline V gene are SGDLS and YYNGEE. This CDR3 contains 17 residues.

The sequences come from PBMCs, collected before or after stereotactic body radiation therapy (not recorded which). The chain couples TRBV9 to TRBJ2-1; 13 nucleotides match TRBD2. This TCR was sampled from a donor over 45 with non-small cell lung cancer. CDR3 nucleotides: TGTGCCAGCAGCGTAGCCTCGGGACTAGCGGGAAATCGTGAGCAGTTCTTC. This gives the protein CASSVASGLAGNREQFF.